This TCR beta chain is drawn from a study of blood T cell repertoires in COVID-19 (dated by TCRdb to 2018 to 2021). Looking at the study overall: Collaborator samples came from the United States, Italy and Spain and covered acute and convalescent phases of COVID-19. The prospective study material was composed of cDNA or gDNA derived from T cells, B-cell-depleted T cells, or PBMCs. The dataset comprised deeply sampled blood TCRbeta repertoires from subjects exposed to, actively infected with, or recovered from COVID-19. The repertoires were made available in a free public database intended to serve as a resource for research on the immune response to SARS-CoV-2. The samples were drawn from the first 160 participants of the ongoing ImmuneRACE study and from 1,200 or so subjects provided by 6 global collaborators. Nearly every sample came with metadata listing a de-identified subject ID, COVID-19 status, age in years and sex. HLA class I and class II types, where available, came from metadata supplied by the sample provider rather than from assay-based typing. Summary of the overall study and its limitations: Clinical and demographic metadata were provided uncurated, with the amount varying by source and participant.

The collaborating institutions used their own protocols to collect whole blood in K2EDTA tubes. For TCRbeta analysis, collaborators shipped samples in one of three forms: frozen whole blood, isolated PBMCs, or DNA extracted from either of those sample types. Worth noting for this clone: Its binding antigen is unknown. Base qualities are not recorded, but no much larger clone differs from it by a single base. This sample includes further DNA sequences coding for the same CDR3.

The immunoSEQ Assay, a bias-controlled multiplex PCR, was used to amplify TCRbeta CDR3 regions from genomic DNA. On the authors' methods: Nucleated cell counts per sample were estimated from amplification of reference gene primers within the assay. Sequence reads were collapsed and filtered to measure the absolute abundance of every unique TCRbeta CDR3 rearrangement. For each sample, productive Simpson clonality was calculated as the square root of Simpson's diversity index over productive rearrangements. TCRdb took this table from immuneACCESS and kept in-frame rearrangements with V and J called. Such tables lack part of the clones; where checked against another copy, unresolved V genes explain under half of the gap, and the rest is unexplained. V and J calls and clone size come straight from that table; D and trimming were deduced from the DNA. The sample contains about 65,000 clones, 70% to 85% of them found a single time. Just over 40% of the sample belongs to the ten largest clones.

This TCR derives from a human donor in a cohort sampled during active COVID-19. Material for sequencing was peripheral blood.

The CDR3 corresponds to CASSQDRGPGNTIYF. The DNA reads TGCGCCAGCAGCCAAGATAGAGGGCCTGGAAACACCATATATTTT. The sequence joins TRBV4-1 to TRBJ1-3, with the D segment identity uncertain. From cysteine to phenylalanine, the CDR3 is 15 amino acids long. The sequence is cut down to CDR3 DNA, 45 bases in frame from base 1. The germline V gene sets CDR1 to MGHRA and CDR2 to YSYEKL. Trimming at the junction amounts to 0 bases on V and 2 bases on J, and the germline ends lie 8 bases apart.